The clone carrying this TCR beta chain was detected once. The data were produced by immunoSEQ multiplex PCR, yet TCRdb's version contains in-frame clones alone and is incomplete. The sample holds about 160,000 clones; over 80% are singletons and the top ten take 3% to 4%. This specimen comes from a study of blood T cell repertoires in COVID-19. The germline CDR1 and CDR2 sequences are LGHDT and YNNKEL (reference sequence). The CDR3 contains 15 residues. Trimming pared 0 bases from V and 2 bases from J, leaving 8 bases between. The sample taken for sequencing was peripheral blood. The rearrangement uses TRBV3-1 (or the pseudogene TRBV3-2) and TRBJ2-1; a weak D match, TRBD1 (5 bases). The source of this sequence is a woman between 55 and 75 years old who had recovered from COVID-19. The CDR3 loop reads CASSQDPGTYNEQFF. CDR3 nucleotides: TGTGCCAGCAGCCAAGATCCAGGGACCTACAATGAGCAGTTCTTC.